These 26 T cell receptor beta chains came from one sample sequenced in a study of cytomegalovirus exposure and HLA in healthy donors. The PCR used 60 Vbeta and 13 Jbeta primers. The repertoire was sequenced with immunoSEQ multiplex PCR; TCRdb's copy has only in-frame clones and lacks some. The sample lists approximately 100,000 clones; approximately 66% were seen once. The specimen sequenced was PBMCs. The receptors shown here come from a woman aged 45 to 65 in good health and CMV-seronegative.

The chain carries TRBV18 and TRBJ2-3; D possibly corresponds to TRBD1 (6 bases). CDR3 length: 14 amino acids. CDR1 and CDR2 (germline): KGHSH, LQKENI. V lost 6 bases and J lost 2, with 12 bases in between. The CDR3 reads CASSPSGATDTQYF. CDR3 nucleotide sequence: TGTGCCAGCTCTCCATCAGGGGCCACAGATACGCAGTATTTT.

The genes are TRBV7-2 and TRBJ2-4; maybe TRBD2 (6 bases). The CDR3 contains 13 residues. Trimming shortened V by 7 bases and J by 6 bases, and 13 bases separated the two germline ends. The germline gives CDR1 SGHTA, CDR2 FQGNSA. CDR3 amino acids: CASTAGLRNIQYF. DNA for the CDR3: TGTGCCAGCACGGCGGGACTTAGAAACATTCAGTACTTC.

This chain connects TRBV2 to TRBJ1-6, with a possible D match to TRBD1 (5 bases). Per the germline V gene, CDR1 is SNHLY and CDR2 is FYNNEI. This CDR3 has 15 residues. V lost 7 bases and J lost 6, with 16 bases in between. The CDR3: CASNRRGDFNSPLHF. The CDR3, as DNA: TGTGCCAGCAACCGCCGGGGGGATTTTAATTCACCCCTCCACTTT.

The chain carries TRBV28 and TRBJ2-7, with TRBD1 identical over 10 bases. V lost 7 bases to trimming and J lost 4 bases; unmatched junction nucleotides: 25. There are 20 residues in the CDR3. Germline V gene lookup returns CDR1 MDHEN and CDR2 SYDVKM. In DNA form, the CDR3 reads TGTGCCAGCATTGGTAGACTCGGGGACAGGGGTTTTCTTATGGGGTACGAGCAGTACTTC. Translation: CASIGRLGDRGFLMGYEQYF.

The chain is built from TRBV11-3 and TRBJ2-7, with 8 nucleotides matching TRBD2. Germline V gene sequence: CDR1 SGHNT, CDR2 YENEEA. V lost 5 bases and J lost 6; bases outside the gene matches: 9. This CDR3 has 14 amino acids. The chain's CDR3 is CASSPGTGRGEQYF. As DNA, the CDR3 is TGTGCCAGCAGCCCGGGGACCGGGAGGGGCGAGCAGTACTTC.

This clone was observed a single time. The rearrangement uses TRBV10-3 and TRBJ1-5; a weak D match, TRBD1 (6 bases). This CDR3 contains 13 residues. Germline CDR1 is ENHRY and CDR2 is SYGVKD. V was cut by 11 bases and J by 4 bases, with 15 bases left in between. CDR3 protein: CAVADSPNQPQHF. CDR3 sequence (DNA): TGTGCCGTGGCGGACAGCCCAAATCAGCCCCAGCATTTT.

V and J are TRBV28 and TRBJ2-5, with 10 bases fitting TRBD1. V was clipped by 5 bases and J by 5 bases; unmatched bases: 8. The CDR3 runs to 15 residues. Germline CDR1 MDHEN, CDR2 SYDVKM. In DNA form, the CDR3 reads TGTGCCAGCAGTCCGGGGGACAGGGGTTGGGAGACCCAGTACTTC. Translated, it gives CASSPGDRGWETQYF. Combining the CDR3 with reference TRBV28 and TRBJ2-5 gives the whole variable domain DVKVTQSSRYLVKRTGEKVFLECVQDMDHENMFWYRQDPGLGLRLIYFSYDVKMKEKGDIPEGYSVSREKKERFSLILESASTNQTSMYLCASSPGDRGWETQYFGPGTRLLVL.

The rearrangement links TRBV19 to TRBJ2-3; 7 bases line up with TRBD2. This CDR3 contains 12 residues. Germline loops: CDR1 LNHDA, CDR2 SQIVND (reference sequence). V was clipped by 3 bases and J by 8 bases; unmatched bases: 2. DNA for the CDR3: TGTGCCAGTAGTATGGGGGGGGGTACGCAGTATTTT. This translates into CASSMGGGTQYF. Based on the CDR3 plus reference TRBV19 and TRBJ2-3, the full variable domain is DGGITQSPKYLFRKEGQNVTLSCEQNLNHDAMYWYRQDPGQGLRLIYYSQIVNDFQKGDIAEGYSVSREKKESFPLTVTSAQKNPTAFYLCASSMGGGTQYFGPGTRLTVL.

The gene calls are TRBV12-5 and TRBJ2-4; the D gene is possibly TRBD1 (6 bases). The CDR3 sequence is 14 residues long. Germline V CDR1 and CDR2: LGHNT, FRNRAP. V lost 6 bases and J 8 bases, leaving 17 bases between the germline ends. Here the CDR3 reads CASGTGTPWDIQYF. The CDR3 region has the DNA TGTGCTAGTGGAACCGGGACACCGTGGGACATTCAGTACTTC.

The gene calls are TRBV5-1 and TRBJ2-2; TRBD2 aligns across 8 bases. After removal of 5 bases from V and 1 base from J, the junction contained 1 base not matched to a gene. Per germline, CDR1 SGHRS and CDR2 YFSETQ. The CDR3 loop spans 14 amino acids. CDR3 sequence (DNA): TGCGCCAGCAGAGCGGGGGAGAACACCGGGGAGCTGTTTTTT. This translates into CASRAGENTGELFF.

The CDR3 is CASKGQGSYNEQFF. The CDR3 DNA reads as TGTGCCAGCAAAGGACAGGGATCCTACAATGAGCAGTTCTTC. The chain employs TRBV7-9 and TRBJ2-1, with 8 positions matching TRBD1. The CDR3 loop spans 14 amino acids. The ends lost 7 bases at V and 1 base at J; junction bases unmatched: 3. Germline CDR1 reads SEHNR; CDR2 reads FQNEAQ (reference sequence).

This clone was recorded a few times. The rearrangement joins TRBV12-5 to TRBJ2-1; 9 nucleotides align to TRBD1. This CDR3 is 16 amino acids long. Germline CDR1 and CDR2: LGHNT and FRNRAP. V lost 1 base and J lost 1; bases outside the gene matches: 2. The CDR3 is CASGLGGQGSYNEQFF. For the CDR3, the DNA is TGTGCTAGTGGTTTGGGAGGACAGGGGTCCTACAATGAGCAGTTCTTC.

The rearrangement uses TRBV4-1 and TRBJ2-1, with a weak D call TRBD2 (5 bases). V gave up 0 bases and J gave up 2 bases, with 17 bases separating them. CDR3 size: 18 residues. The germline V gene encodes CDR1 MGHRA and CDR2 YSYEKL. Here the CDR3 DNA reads TGCGCCAGCAGCCAAGACGTAGGATTTCGGGAACCCTACAATGAGCAGTTCTTC. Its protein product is CASSQDVGFREPYNEQFF.

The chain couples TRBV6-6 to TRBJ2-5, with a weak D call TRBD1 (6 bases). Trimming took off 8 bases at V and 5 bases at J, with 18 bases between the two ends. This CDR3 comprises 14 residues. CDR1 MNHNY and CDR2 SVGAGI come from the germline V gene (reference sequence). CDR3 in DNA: TGTGCCAGCTTATTTTGGGGGCAGTCTGAGACCCAGTACTTC. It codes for CASLFWGQSETQYF.

The CDR3 DNA reads as TGTGCCATCAGTGATTTTACCGGGGGGAAATACAATGAGCAGTTCTTC. It specifies CAISDFTGGKYNEQFF. The chain employs TRBV10-3 and TRBJ2-1, with 7 bases aligning to TRBD2. Germline V CDR1 and CDR2: ENHRY, SYGVKD. This CDR3 has 16 residues. V gave up 3 bases and J gave up 4 bases; unmatched junction bases: 9.

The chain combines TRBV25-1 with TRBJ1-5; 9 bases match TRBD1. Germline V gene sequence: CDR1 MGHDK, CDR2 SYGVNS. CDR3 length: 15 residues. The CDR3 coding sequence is TGTGCTAAACCGGGACAGGGCCCTAGGGATCAGCCCCAGCATTTT. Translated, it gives CAKPGQGPRDQPQHF.

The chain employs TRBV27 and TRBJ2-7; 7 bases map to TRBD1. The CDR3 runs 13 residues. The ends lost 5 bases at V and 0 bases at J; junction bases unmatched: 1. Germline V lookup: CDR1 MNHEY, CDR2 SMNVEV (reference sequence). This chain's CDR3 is CASSGDSSYEQYF. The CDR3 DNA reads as TGTGCCAGCAGTGGGGACAGCTCCTACGAGCAGTACTTC.

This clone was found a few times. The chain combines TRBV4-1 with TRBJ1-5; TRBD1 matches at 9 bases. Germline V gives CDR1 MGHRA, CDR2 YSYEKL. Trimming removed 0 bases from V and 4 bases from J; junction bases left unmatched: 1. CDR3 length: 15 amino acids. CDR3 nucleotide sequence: TGCGCCAGCAGCCAAGATGGGACAGGGAATCAGCCCCAGCATTTT. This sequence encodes CASSQDGTGNQPQHF.

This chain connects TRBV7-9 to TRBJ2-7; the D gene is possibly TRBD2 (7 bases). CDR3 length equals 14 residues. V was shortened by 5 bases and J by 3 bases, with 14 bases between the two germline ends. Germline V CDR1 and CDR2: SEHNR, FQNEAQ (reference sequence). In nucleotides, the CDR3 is TGTGCCAGCAGCACAGGGAGGGGCGACTACGAGCAGTACTTC. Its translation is CASSTGRGDYEQYF.

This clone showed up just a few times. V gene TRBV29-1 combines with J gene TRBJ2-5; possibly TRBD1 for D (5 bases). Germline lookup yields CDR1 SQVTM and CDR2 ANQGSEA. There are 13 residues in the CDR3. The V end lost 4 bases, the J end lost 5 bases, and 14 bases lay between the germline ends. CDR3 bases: TGCAGCGTTGGAGAGATCCCAGGGGAGACCCAGTACTTC. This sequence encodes CSVGEIPGETQYF.

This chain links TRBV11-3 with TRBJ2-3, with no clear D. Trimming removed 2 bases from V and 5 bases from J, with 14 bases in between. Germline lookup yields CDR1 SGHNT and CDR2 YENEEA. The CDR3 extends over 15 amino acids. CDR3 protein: CASSLSQAGGDTQYF. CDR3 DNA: TGTGCCAGCAGCTTAAGTCAGGCCGGTGGAGATACGCAGTATTTT.

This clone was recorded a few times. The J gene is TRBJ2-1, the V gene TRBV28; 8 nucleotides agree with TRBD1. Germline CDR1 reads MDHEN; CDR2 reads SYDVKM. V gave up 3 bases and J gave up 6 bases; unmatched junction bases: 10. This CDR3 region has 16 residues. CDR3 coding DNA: TGTGCCAGCAGTTTCGTATTTTGGACAGGGCTCAATGAGCAGTTCTTC. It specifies CASSFVFWTGLNEQFF.

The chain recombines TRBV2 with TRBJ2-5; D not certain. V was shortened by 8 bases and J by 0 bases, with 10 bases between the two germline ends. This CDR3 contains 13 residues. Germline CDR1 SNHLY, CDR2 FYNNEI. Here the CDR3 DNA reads TGTGCCAGCGTCCAGGTGTACCAAGAGACCCAGTACTTC. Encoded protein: CASVQVYQETQYF.

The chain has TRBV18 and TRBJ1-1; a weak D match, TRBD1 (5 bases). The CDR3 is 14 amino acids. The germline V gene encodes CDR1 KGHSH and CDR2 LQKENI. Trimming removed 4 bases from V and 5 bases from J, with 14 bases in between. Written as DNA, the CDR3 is TGTGCCAGCTCACTTCGACAGTCTAGGACTGAAGCTTTCTTT. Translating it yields CASSLRQSRTEAFF.

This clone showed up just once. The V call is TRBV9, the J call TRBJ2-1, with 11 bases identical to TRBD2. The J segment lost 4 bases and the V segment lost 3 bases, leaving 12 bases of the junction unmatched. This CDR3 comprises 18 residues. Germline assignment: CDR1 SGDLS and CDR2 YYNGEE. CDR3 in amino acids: CASSGGPLAGGGYNEQFF. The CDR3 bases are TGTGCCAGCAGCGGAGGCCCTCTAGCGGGAGGTGGGTACAATGAGCAGTTCTTC.

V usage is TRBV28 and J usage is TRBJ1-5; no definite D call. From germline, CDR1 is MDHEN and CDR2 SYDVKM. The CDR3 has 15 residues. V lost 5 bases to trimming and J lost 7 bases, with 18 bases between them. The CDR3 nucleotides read TGTGCCAGCAGTGATCCGACAAGGTTTAGGCAGCCCCAGCATTTT. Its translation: CASSDPTRFRQPQHF.